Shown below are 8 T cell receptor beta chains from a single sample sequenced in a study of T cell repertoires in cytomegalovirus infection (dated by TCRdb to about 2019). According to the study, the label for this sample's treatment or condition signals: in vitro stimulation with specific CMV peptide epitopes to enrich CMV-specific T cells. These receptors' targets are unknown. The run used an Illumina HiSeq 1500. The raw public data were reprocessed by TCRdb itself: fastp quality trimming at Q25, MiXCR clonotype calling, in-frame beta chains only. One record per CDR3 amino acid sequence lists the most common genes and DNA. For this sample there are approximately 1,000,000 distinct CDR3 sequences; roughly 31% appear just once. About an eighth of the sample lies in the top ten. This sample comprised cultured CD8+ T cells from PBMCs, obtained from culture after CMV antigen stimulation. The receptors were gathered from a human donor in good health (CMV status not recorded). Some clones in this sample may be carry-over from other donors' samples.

The CDR3 DNA is TGTGCCAGCAGCTTACCCCCCGGACAGGGGTTATTTGAGCAGTTCTTC. It translates to CASSLPPGQGLFEQFF. The rearrangement joins TRBV7-8 to TRBJ2-1; 9 bases are a match to TRBD1. This CDR3 contains 16 residues. Germline CDR1 is SGHVS and CDR2 is FQNEAQ. Trimming removed 2 bases from V and 9 bases from J; junction bases left unmatched: 11.

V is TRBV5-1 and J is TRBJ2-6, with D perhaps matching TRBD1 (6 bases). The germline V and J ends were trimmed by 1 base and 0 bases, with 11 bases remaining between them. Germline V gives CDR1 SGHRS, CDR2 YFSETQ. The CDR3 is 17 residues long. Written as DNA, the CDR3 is TGCGCCAGCAGCTTGATGGGACACTTCTCTGGGGCCAACGTCCTGACTTTC. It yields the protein CASSLMGHFSGANVLTF.

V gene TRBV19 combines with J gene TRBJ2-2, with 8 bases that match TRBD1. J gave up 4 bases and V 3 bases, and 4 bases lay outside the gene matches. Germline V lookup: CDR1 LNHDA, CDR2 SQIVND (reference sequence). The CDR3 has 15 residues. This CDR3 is CASSILGQATGELFF. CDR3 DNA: TGTGCCAGTAGTATCCTGGGACAGGCCACCGGGGAGCTGTTTTTT. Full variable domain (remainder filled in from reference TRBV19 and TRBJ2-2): DGGITQSPKYLFRKEGQNVTLSCEQNLNHDAMYWYRQDPGQGLRLIYYSQIVNDFQKGDIAEGYSVSREKKESFPLTVTSAQKNPTAFYLCASSILGQATGELFFGEGSRLTVL.

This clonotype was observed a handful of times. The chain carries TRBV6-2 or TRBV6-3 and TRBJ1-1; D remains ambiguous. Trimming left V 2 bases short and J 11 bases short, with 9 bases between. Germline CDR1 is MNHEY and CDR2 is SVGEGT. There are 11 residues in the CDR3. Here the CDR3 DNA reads TGTGCCAGCAGTTACCCCCGTCGGGCTTTCTTT. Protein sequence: CASSYPRRAFF.

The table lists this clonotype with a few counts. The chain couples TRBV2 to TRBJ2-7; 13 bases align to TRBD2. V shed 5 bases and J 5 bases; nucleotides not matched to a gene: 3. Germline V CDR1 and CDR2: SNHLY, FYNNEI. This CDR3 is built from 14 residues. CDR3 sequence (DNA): TGTGCCAGCAGTACTAGCGGGGGGGCGGACGAGCAGTACTTC. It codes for CASSTSGGADEQYF.

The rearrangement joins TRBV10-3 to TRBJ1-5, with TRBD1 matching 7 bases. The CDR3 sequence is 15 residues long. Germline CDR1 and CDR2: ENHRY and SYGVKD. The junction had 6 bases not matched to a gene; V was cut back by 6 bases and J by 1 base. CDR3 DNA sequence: TGTGCCATCAGCCTGACAGGGCAAAGCAATCAGCCCCAGCATTTT. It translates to CAISLTGQSNQPQHF.

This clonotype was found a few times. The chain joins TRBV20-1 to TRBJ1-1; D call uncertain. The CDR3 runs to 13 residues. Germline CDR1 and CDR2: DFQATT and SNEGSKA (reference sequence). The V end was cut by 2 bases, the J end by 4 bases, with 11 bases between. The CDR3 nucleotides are TGCAGTGCTAGACTGTCCCGGGCCACTGAAGCTTTCTTT. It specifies CSARLSRATEAFF.

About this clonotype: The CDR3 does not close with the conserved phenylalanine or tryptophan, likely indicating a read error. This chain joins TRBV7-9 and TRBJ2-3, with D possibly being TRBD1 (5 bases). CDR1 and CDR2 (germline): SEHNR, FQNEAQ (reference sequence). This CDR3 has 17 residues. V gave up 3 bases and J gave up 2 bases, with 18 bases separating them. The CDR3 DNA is TGTGCCAGCAGCTTCACAAGACAGAGTGCTCACACAGATACGCAGTATTCT. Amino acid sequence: CASSFTRQSAHTDTQYS.